The next 25 T cell receptor beta chains were all read from a single sample in a study of response to subunit inactivated influenza vaccine. Each CDR3 protein gets one entry after TCRdb re-called the RT-PCR reads with MiXCR. The sample shows approximately 680,000 distinct CDR3 sequences, 15% to 19% of them seen only once. Specimen: PBMCs from blood, collected about 12 days after vaccination. Receptor source: a man aged 50 or older who received an inactivated influenza vaccine.

The chain employs TRBV15 and TRBJ2-1, with D maybe TRBD1 (5 bases). This CDR3 contains 15 residues. Deletions cut 0 bases from V and 3 bases from J, with 9 bases between. Germline CDR1 and CDR2: LNHNV and YYDKDF (reference sequence). CDR3 region: CATSRERGLYNEQFF. CDR3 nucleotide sequence: TGTGCCACCAGCAGAGAAAGGGGCCTCTACAATGAGCAGTTCTTC.

The chain has TRBV5-1 and TRBJ2-7; 8 nucleotides agree with TRBD1. CDR1 and CDR2 (germline): SGHRS, YFSETQ. The CDR3 is 15 residues long. Germline trimming cut 3 bases from V and 5 bases from J; bases unmatched to any gene: 10. The CDR3 protein is CASSWRTGSKDEQYF. For the CDR3, the DNA is TGCGCCAGCAGCTGGAGGACAGGGAGCAAAGACGAGCAGTACTTC.

Only a few counts were recorded for this clonotype. The chain employs TRBV9 and TRBJ2-1; TRBD1 is a possible D gene (5 bases). The ends were cut back, 0 bases at V and 5 bases at J, with 12 bases in the middle. Germline V gene lookup returns CDR1 SGDLS and CDR2 YYNGEE. The CDR3 is made up of 15 amino acids. CDR3 protein: CASSVVGKGNNEQFF. CDR3 nucleotides: TGTGCCAGCAGCGTAGTTGGCAAGGGGAACAATGAGCAGTTCTTC. Combining the CDR3 with reference TRBV9 and TRBJ2-1 gives the whole variable domain DSGVTQTPKHLITATGQRVTLRCSPRSGDLSVYWYQQSLDQGLQFLIQYYNGEERAKGNILERFSAQQFPDLHSELNLSSLELGDSALYFCASSVVGKGNNEQFFGPGTRLTVL.

This chain joins TRBV5-1 and TRBJ2-1; D unclear. CDR1 is SGHRS, CDR2 YFSETQ, per germline. The CDR3 is made up of 11 amino acids. Trimming left V 3 bases short and J 8 bases short, with 6 bases between. CDR3 region: CASSSEYEQFF. CDR3 DNA: TGCGCCAGCAGCTCCGAATATGAGCAGTTCTTC.

The table lists this clonotype with a few counts. The J gene is TRBJ1-2, the V gene TRBV4-1, with D tentatively TRBD1 (5 bases). Germline values: CDR1 MGHRA, CDR2 YSYEKL. Trimming removed 4 bases at V and 1 base at J, with 13 bases between. There are 15 residues in the CDR3. CDR3 protein: CASSPRHGGNYGYTF. Written as DNA, the CDR3 is TGCGCCAGCAGCCCCCGGCACGGGGGTAACTATGGCTACACCTTC.

There are a few counts of this clonotype. Germline and junction disagree at one end, which may indicate a read error. The genes are TRBV12-3 or TRBV12-4 and TRBJ2-3, with 9 bases matching TRBD2. This CDR3 has 14 residues. The DNA of the CDR3 is TGTGCCAGCAGTCTAGCGGGGCGGGCAGATACGCAGTATTTT. Its protein is CASSLAGRADTQYF.

The chain links TRBV5-1 to TRBJ2-2, with 7 bases that match TRBD2. This CDR3 spans 17 amino acids. Trimming removed 4 bases from V and 7 bases from J; junction bases left unmatched: 16. The V gene's germline CDR1 is SGHRS and CDR2 YFSETQ. CDR3 DNA: TGCGCCAGCAGCCCCGGCCCCGGGCGGGAGAAAGGCGGGGAGCTGTTTTTT. This codes for CASSPGPGREKGGELFF.

This clonotype has just a few counts. The chain has TRBV27 and TRBJ2-4; 10 bases align to TRBD1. The germline V gene has CDR1 MNHEY and CDR2 SMNVEV (reference sequence). The CDR3 loop spans 14 amino acids. Unmatched junction bases numbered 6, after V lost 7 bases and J lost 6 bases. The CDR3 bases are TGTGCCAGCAAAATAGACAGGGGGCTAAACATTCAGTACTTC. It encodes CASKIDRGLNIQYF.

CDR3 loop: CASTGQGIGYTF. The CDR3 coding sequence is TGTGCCAGCACTGGACAGGGGATTGGCTACACCTTC. V usage is TRBV12-3 or TRBV12-4 and J usage is TRBJ1-2, with TRBD1 matching over 9 bases. Trimming cost V 7 bases and J 7 bases; bases outside gene matches: 4. The CDR3 has 12 amino acids.

The chain recombines TRBV18 with TRBJ2-3; possibly TRBD1 for D (6 bases). V was pared by 4 bases and J by 3 bases, with 17 bases between. Germline V gene lookup returns CDR1 KGHSH and CDR2 LQKENI. The CDR3 loop spans 16 amino acids. The CDR3 nucleotides read TGTGCCAGCTCACTCCGGGCACAGGGAAGGACAGATACGCAGTATTTT. It codes for CASSLRAQGRTDTQYF.

This clonotype has only a few counts. The CDR3 reads CASRYGGGSYNEQFF. Here the CDR3 DNA reads TGTGCCAGCAGATACGGGGGGGGCTCCTACAATGAGCAGTTCTTC. The rearrangement uses TRBV7-2 and TRBJ2-1, with 8 bases identical to TRBD2. The CDR3 has 15 amino acids. CDR1 and CDR2 (germline): SGHTA, FQGNSA. Unmatched junction bases numbered 4, after V lost 6 bases and J lost 0 bases.

This rearrangement joins TRBV6-1 to TRBJ1-5, with D tentatively TRBD1 (5 bases). The CDR3 has 14 residues. V lost 4 bases to trimming and J lost 2 bases, with 9 bases between them. The V gene's germline CDR1 is MNHNS and CDR2 SASEGT. The CDR3 DNA reads as TGTGCCAGCAGTGCCGCCAGGGGCAATCAGCCCCAGCATTTT. Translated, it gives CASSAARGNQPQHF.

This clonotype was detected a few times. This chain connects TRBV9 to TRBJ2-7; D is unclear. Trimming took off 4 bases at V and 0 bases at J, with 14 bases between the two ends. The CDR3 totals 15 residues. Germline CDR1 and CDR2: SGDLS and YYNGEE. Here the CDR3 reads CASSSDPAPSYEQYF. In DNA, the CDR3 is TGTGCCAGCAGCTCAGATCCGGCCCCCTCCTACGAGCAGTACTTC. Filled out from reference TRBV9 and TRBJ2-7, the complete variable domain reads DSGVTQTPKHLITATGQRVTLRCSPRSGDLSVYWYQQSLDQGLQFLIQYYNGEERAKGNILERFSAQQFPDLHSELNLSSLELGDSALYFCASSSDPAPSYEQYFGPGTRLTVT.

The sample holds a few counts of this clonotype. The J gene is TRBJ1-2, the V gene TRBV20-1; tentatively, D is TRBD1 (5 bases). V was trimmed by 5 bases and J by 5 bases, leaving 18 bases between them. The germline V gene encodes CDR1 DFQATT and CDR2 SNEGSKA (reference sequence). The CDR3 contains 14 residues. CDR3 coding DNA: TGCAGTGCTCTTGGGGCATTATCTCAATATGGCTACACCTTC. Encoded protein: CSALGALSQYGYTF.

This chain connects TRBV9 to TRBJ2-2; TRBD2 might be the D (5 bases). The CDR3 has 12 amino acids. CDR1 and CDR2 (germline): SGDLS, YYNGEE. Deletions cut 7 bases from V and 5 bases from J, with 9 bases between. The DNA for the CDR3 is TGTGCCAGCCGTCCGGGGACCGGGGAGCTGTTTTTT. It translates to CASRPGTGELFF.

This clonotype has just a few counts. The gene calls are TRBV10-3 and TRBJ2-1, with D unresolved. Trimming left V 6 bases short and J 3 bases short, with 9 bases between. CDR1 and CDR2 (germline): ENHRY, SYGVKD. This CDR3 contains 13 residues. CDR3 region: CAISGLVYNEQFF. In nucleotides, the CDR3 is TGTGCCATCAGCGGTTTAGTCTACAATGAGCAGTTCTTC.

Here the CDR3 reads CASSFNYGYTF. The CDR3 DNA sequence: TGTGCCAGCAGTTTTAACTATGGCTACACCTTC. The chain has TRBV28 and TRBJ1-2; D not certain. The germline V and J ends were trimmed by 3 bases and 1 base, with 0 bases remaining between them. The CDR3 runs to 11 residues. From germline, CDR1 is MDHEN and CDR2 SYDVKM.

This clonotype has more than one count but fewer than ten. The genes are TRBV20-1 and TRBJ1-2, with 9 bases matching TRBD1. CDR3 length equals 12 residues. In germline, CDR1 is DFQATT, CDR2 SNEGSKA (reference sequence). After removal of 6 bases from V and 6 bases from J, the junction contained 5 bases not matched to a gene. CDR3 residues: CSAAQGADGYTF. The DNA of the CDR3 is TGCAGTGCCGCACAGGGGGCTGATGGCTACACCTTC.

This clonotype was seen a few times. The J gene is TRBJ1-5, the V gene TRBV5-1; the D is unclear. This CDR3 has 13 residues. In germline, CDR1 is SGHRS, CDR2 YFSETQ. Between the trimmed V and J ends, which lost 6 bases and 0 bases, there was a span of 7 bases. In DNA form, the CDR3 reads TGCGCCAGCACCCAGAATAGCAATCAGCCCCAGCATTTT. It codes for CASTQNSNQPQHF.

This clonotype was recorded a few times. The gene calls are TRBV4-3 and TRBJ1-5; D possibly corresponds to TRBD1 (6 bases). Trimming left V 4 bases short and J 4 bases short, with 14 bases between. CDR1 and CDR2 (germline): LGHNA, YSLEER. The CDR3 loop spans 15 amino acids. The CDR3, as DNA: TGCGCCAGCAGCCCGGATGGAGGGGGTAATCAGCCCCAGCATTTT. Amino acids: CASSPDGGGNQPQHF.

Ten or more counts support this clonotype. The chain is built from TRBV24-1 and TRBJ2-1, with 11 bases aligning to TRBD2. Germline CDR1 and CDR2: KGHDR and SFDVKD. The junction had 4 bases not matched to a gene; V was cut back by 5 bases and J by 2 bases. CDR3 length equals 16 residues. The CDR3 is CATSARLAGTYNEQFF. Here the CDR3 DNA reads TGTGCCACCAGTGCCCGACTAGCGGGAACCTACAATGAGCAGTTCTTC.

This clonotype was observed a handful of times. V gene TRBV24-1 combines with J gene TRBJ2-1; 8 positions agree with TRBD1. Germline CDR1 is KGHDR and CDR2 is SFDVKD. The J segment lost 3 bases and the V segment lost 2 bases, leaving 5 bases of the junction unmatched. CDR3 length: 16 residues. This chain's CDR3 is CATSDSKGQGYNEQFF. CDR3 coding DNA: TGTGCCACCAGTGATTCGAAAGGACAGGGCTACAATGAGCAGTTCTTC.

This clonotype showed up many times. V is TRBV20-1 and J is TRBJ2-3; 13 bases map to TRBD2. Unmatched junction bases numbered 3, after V lost 1 base and J lost 5 bases. The CDR3 runs to 15 residues. Per the germline V gene, CDR1 is DFQATT and CDR2 is SNEGSKA (reference sequence). The CDR3 reads CSARGTSGSQDTQYF. CDR3 DNA sequence: TGCAGTGCTAGAGGGACTAGCGGGAGTCAAGATACGCAGTATTTT.

This clonotype was seen only a few times. V usage is TRBV7-9 and J usage is TRBJ2-3, with 10 bases aligning to TRBD2. The CDR3 loop spans 17 amino acids. After removal of 5 bases from V and 4 bases from J, the junction contained 12 bases not matched to a gene. The germline V gene encodes CDR1 SEHNR and CDR2 FQNEAQ (reference sequence). The CDR3 DNA sequence: TGTGCCAGCAGCGAGACGAATCTAGCGGGAGTCCCAGATACGCAGTATTTT. Its protein is CASSETNLAGVPDTQYF. The entire variable domain, with the rest obtained from reference TRBV7-9 and TRBJ2-3, is as follows: DTGVSQNPRHKITKRGQNVTFRCDPISEHNRLYWYRQTLGQGPEFLTYFQNEAQLEKSRLLSDRFSAERPKGSFSTLEIQRTEQGDSAMYLCASSETNLAGVPDTQYFGPGTRLTVL.

This rearrangement joins TRBV20-1 to TRBJ2-7; D is perhaps TRBD1 (5 bases). The CDR3 length is 15 residues. Germline CDR1 is DFQATT and CDR2 is SNEGSKA (reference sequence). The V gene lost 1 base and the J gene lost 0 bases, with 13 bases spanning the gap. The CDR3 nucleotides read TGCAGTGCTAGAGGAGAGACAGCAACCTCCTACGAGCAGTACTTC. It encodes CSARGETATSYEQYF.